This T cell receptor (beta chain) is drawn from a study of T cell repertoires in cytomegalovirus infection. At the level of the study: Both a matching HLA type and CMV infection were indicated by public TCR beta signatures. Study-level points and caveats: Dominating the ex vivo response were HLA-C-restricted CMV-specific TCR beta clonotypes. CMV carriers having the relevant HLA were flagged by cumulative public TCR beta family frequency.

TCRdb recomputed calls from the reads with MiXCR, one row per CDR3 protein. The sample lists around 440,000 distinct CDR3 sequences, roughly 12% seen once, with roughly a tenth in the top ten. Concerning this clonotype itself: The antigen is undetermined.

This CDR3 comprises 13 residues. Germline lookup yields CDR1 MDHEN and CDR2 SYDVKM. V dropped 4 bases and J dropped 7 bases, with 14 bases sitting between them. The sequence came from a human donor in good health (CMV status not recorded). Some clones in this sample may be carry-over from other donors' samples. The chain uses TRBV28 and TRBJ2-7, with D perhaps matching TRBD1 (6 bases). Sequencing used PBMCs. As DNA, the CDR3 is TGTGCCAGCAGTTCCAGTATAAGGGGGGAGCAGTACTTC. It translates to CASSSSIRGEQYF. Full variable domain (rest looked up from reference TRBV28 and TRBJ2-7): DVKVTQSSRYLVKRTGEKVFLECVQDMDHENMFWYRQDPGLGLRLIYFSYDVKMKEKGDIPEGYSVSREKKERFSLILESASTNQTSMYLCASSSSIRGEQYFGPGTRLTVT.